This entry lists 7 T cell receptor beta chains sequenced from one sample in a study of T-cell reconstitution after alpha-beta-depleted transplantation in children (dated by TCRdb to 2015 to 2016). The method behind the library was PCR. Sequencing used an Illumina HiSeq 2500. TCR libraries were prepared with molecular barcoding, using unique molecular identifiers to normalize TCRbeta repertoire quantification. The public reads were run again by TCRdb, first through fastp at Q25 and then through MiXCR, and only productive beta chains were kept. Identical CDR3 protein sequences are pooled into one entry, listed with their most common genes and DNA. In all, the sample holds some 340,000 distinct CDR3 sequences, and about 9.3% of those were seen once. The ten largest clones add up to more than 2% of the sample. The sample here was PBMCs from the stem cell graft donor, taken from the stem cell graft. The receptors derive from a human donor who donated a stem cell graft to a child with acute lymphoblastic leukemia.

This clonotype appeared many times. The rearrangement uses TRBV5-1 and TRBJ2-4; TRBD1 matches 11 bases. V was clipped by 4 bases and J by 1 base; unmatched bases: 4. CDR3 length equals 16 residues. Germline CDR1 and CDR2: SGHRS and YFSETQ. The CDR3 protein is CASSPGQGAAKNIQYF. The DNA of the CDR3 is TGCGCCAGCAGCCCTGGACAGGGGGCGGCCAAAAACATTCAGTACTTC.

In this sample, this clonotype turned up many times. Its ends do not fully match the called genes, so a read error is possible. V and J are TRBV7-7 and TRBJ1-5; D call uncertain. CDR1 is SSHAT and CDR2 is FNYEAQ in the germline V gene (reference sequence). CDR3 length: 16 amino acids. CDR3 coding DNA: TGTGCTAGCAGCTTAAGAGAGACGGGTTACAATCAGCCCCAGCATTTT. Protein: CASSLRETGYNQPQHF. Together with reference TRBV7-7 and TRBJ1-5, the CDR3 gives the full variable domain: GAGVSQSPRYKVTKRGQDVTLRCDPISSHATLYWYQQALGQGPEFLTYFNYEAQPDKSGLPSDRFSAERPEGSISTLTIQRTEQRDSAMYRCASSLRETGYNQPQHFGDGTRLSIL.

The rearrangement links TRBV14 to TRBJ1-3; TRBD1 is a possible D gene (5 bases). This CDR3 is 16 amino acids long. CDR1 SGHDN and CDR2 FVKESK come from the germline V gene. V dropped 0 bases and J dropped 2 bases, with 11 bases sitting between them. The CDR3 DNA reads TGTGCCAGCAGCCAAGATCACTGGGGGACTGGAAACACCATATATTTT. Its translation: CASSQDHWGTGNTIYF.

Notes on this clonotype: This may come from a read error, since a much larger clone is one base off. J is TRBJ2-3 and V is TRBV29-1, with TRBD1 matching 8 bases. Germline values: CDR1 SQVTM, CDR2 ANQGSEA. The CDR3 extends over 13 amino acids. The CDR3 reads CTAPTGGTDTQYF. The DNA for the CDR3 is TGCACCGCCCCGACAGGGGGCACAGATACGCAGTATTTT.

This clonotype turned up a few times. The chain joins TRBV4-1 to TRBJ2-7; TRBD2 aligns across 8 bases. This CDR3 spans 13 amino acids. Germline CDR1 and CDR2: MGHRA and YSYEKL. With 7 bases clipped from V and 5 bases from J, the junction kept 7 bases outside the gene matches. The CDR3 reads CASTPGGANEQYF. The DNA for the CDR3 is TGCGCCAGCACCCCGGGGGGGGCCAACGAGCAGTACTTC.

This clonotype was detected only a few times. V gene TRBV2 combines with J gene TRBJ2-1, with 10 bases identical to TRBD2. The junction had 1 base not matched to a gene; V was cut back by 9 bases and J by 2 bases. The V gene's germline CDR1 is SNHLY and CDR2 FYNNEI. The CDR3 has 13 amino acids. The CDR3 DNA is TGTGCCAGGAGCGGGAGGGCCTACAATGAGCAGTTCTTC. Amino acid sequence: CARSGRAYNEQFF.

There are many counts of this clonotype. CDR3 sequence: CASSLMRERVADTQYF. In nucleotides, the CDR3 is TGTGCCAGCAGCTTAATGCGGGAGCGGGTCGCAGATACGCAGTATTTT. The chain recombines TRBV7-2 with TRBJ2-3; 7 nucleotides line up with TRBD2. The germline V gene encodes CDR1 SGHTA and CDR2 FQGNSA. The length of the CDR3 is 16 residues. V trimming: 2 bases; J trimming: 4 bases; junction bases outside the gene matches: 9.